The 8 T cell receptor beta chains below were found in one sample sequenced in a study of T cell responses to AZD1222 COVID-19 vaccine (dated by TCRdb to the early 2020s). The library was obtained by the immunoSEQ multiplex PCR assay. TCRdb retrieved this table from immuneACCESS and kept in-frame rearrangements only. Not all clones are present; in checked studies, unresolved V genes account for under half, and no reason is known for the remainder. Across this sample there are more than 70,000 clones, with 90% seen only once. Over 3% of the sample is in the top ten clones. This sample's time point label indicates: about 28 days (+/-7) after the second vaccine dose. The sample here was peripheral blood, taken 28 days after the second AZD1222 dose. The receptor source for this set is an adult who received the AZD1222 COVID-19 vaccine.

The rearrangement links TRBV30 to TRBJ2-2; 8 bases fit TRBD1. This CDR3 contains 14 residues. The ends lost 3 bases at V and 5 bases at J; junction bases unmatched: 5. Germline lookup yields CDR1 GTSNPN and CDR2 SVGIG (reference sequence). The chain's CDR3 is CAWRWQGATGELFF. The DNA for the CDR3 is TGTGCCTGGAGGTGGCAGGGGGCAACCGGGGAGCTGTTTTTT.

The CDR3 DNA is TGCAGTGCTAGTGGCGGGGCAGAAGTAGCTAACTATGGCTACACCTTC. Protein product: CSASGGAEVANYGYTF. The rearrangement joins TRBV20-1 to TRBJ1-2, with D tentatively TRBD1 (5 bases). V lost 3 bases, J lost 0 bases, and 17 bases lay in between. Looked up from germline, CDR1 is DFQATT and CDR2 is SNEGSKA (reference sequence). This CDR3 has 16 amino acids.

The gene calls are TRBV7-3 and TRBJ2-3; TRBD2 matches at 9 bases. V lost 1 base and J lost 3; bases outside the gene matches: 8. Per the germline V gene, CDR1 is SGHTA and CDR2 is FQGTGA. The CDR3 covers 17 residues. In DNA, the CDR3 is TGTGCCAGCAGCTTAAATTCGCTAGCGGGAAGGACAGATACGCAGTATTTT. Amino acid sequence: CASSLNSLAGRTDTQYF.

The chain employs TRBV27 and TRBJ2-7; 9 nucleotides line up with TRBD1. Germline V lookup: CDR1 MNHEY, CDR2 SMNVEV (reference sequence). This CDR3 is built from 13 residues. The J segment lost 3 bases and the V segment lost 11 bases, leaving 8 bases of the junction unmatched. CDR3 protein: CAGNRGRIYEQYF. CDR3 nucleotide sequence: TGTGCCGGAAACAGGGGGCGTATCTACGAGCAGTACTTC.

The chain recombines TRBV5-1 with TRBJ2-3; D is unclear. V was cut by 0 bases and J by 0 bases, with 11 bases left in between. Germline V gene lookup returns CDR1 SGHRS and CDR2 YFSETQ. CDR3 size: 16 residues. CDR3 nucleotides: TGCGCCAGCAGCTTGGGAACAGCACAAAGCACAGATACGCAGTATTTT. It codes for CASSLGTAQSTDTQYF. The variable domain in full, completed from reference TRBV5-1 and TRBJ2-3, reads KAGVTQTPRYLIKTRGQQVTLSCSPISGHRSVSWYQQTPGQGLQFLFEYFSETQRNKGNFPGRFSGRQFSNSRSEMNVSTLELGDSALYLCASSLGTAQSTDTQYFGPGTRLTVL.

The chain carries TRBV19 and TRBJ1-5, with a weak D call TRBD1 (6 bases). The V end was cut by 3 bases, the J end by 3 bases, with 12 bases between. CDR3 length: 15 residues. Per germline, CDR1 LNHDA and CDR2 SQIVND (reference sequence). DNA for the CDR3: TGTGCCAGTAGTATTGGGGGCGGACACAATCAGCCCCAGCATTTT. Its protein product is CASSIGGGHNQPQHF.

This clone was recorded once. This chain connects TRBV24-1 to TRBJ1-6, with D hard to call. Germline V gene lookup returns CDR1 KGHDR and CDR2 SFDVKD. V was shortened by 4 bases and J by 7 bases, with 22 bases between the two germline ends. The CDR3 is 18 amino acids. The CDR3 reads CATSDGRDRDPGNSPLHF. As DNA, the CDR3 is TGTGCCACCAGTGACGGTAGAGACCGAGATCCTGGGAATTCACCCCTCCACTTT.

The chain joins TRBV4-1 to TRBJ2-2; D not resolved. The CDR3 sequence is 13 residues long. The V gene lost 0 bases and the J gene lost 7 bases, with 6 bases spanning the gap. CDR1 is MGHRA, CDR2 YSYEKL, per germline. In DNA form, the CDR3 reads TGCGCCAGCAGCCAAGATAGAAGCGGGGAGCTGTTTTTT. Protein: CASSQDRSGELFF.